A selection of T cell receptor beta chains follows, all from one sample in a study of cytomegalovirus exposure and HLA in healthy donors. The assay was immunoSEQ multiplex PCR, and TCRdb's table has in-frame clones only and misses some. This table has 150,000 to 180,000 clones, 65% to 75% appearing once. Material: PBMCs. These TCRs come from a young man in good health and CMV-seronegative. Both conserved end residues are part of each CDR3. D genes are given only for firm matches. Size values are once, few and many counts, or a class for expanded clones, and some rows have none.

CDR3nt,CDR3aa,v_gene,abundance,j_gene,d_gene
TGTGCCAGCAGCTCTACAGGGGGCTCCTACAGTGAGCAGTTCTTC,CASSSTGGSYSEQFF,TRBV7-9,.,TRBJ2-1,TRBD1
TGTGCCAGCAGTGCCGACAGCTCCTATAATTCACCCCTCCACTTT,CASSADSSYNSPLHF,TRBV6-1,.,TRBJ1-6,.
TGTGCCAGTAGTGCCTGGACAGATTTGAACACTGAAGCTTTCTTT,CASSAWTDLNTEAFF,TRBV19,once,TRBJ1-1,.
TGTGCCACCTCGACGGCAGGGGGCAGGGAGACCCAGTACTTC,CATSTAGGRETQYF,TRBV6-5,.,TRBJ2-5,TRBD1
TGTGCCAGCCAGGGACAGTATAGCAATCAGCCCCAGCATTTT,CASQGQYSNQPQHF,TRBV2,few,TRBJ1-5,TRBD1
TGTGCCAGCAAAATAGGGGACAGGGGAAATGGCTACACCTTC,CASKIGDRGNGYTF,TRBV6-5,.,TRBJ1-2,TRBD1
TGTGCCAGCAGCCCCTCCGGGTCAGACTATGGCTACACCTTC,CASSPSGSDYGYTF,TRBV7-9,.,TRBJ1-2,.
TGTGCCAGCAGCTTAGATGCAGGGGCGAACACCGGGGAGCTGTTTTTT,CASSLDAGANTGELFF,TRBV7-9,.,TRBJ2-2,.
TGTGCCAGCGCACGCGCCCACACTGAAGCTTTCTTT,CASARAHTEAFF,TRBV6-5,.,TRBJ1-1,.
TGTGCCAGCAGACTAGCGGGGAGCTCCTACAATGAGCAGTTCTTC,CASRLAGSSYNEQFF,TRBV6-5,few,TRBJ2-1,TRBD2
TGCGCCAGCAGCTTGGAGTCCAGGGGAAACACCATATATTTT,CASSLESRGNTIYF,TRBV5-1,.,TRBJ1-3,.
TGCGCCAGCAGCCAAAGACTTGTGGACACCATATATTTT,CASSQRLVDTIYF,TRBV4-1,.,TRBJ1-3,.
TGCGCCAGCAGCCACCTTCTAAACGGGGTTGGTGCAGATACGCAGTATTTT,CASSHLLNGVGADTQYF,TRBV4-1,.,TRBJ2-3,.
TGTGCCAGCAGTTCGGGACTAGCGGGGGAAGAGACCCAGTACTTC,CASSSGLAGEETQYF,TRBV27,few,TRBJ2-5,TRBD2
TGTGCCAGCTCGGACAGGAGAGAGACCCAGTACTTC,CASSDRRETQYF,TRBV6-6,.,TRBJ2-5,TRBD1
TGCGCCAGCAGCCATTGGACTAGCGGGGGGTGGTATGAGCAGTTCTTC,CASSHWTSGGWYEQFF,TRBV5-1,.,TRBJ2-1,TRBD2
TGTGCCAGCAGTGCCGGGGGGGGGACTGAAGCTTTCTTT,CASSAGGGTEAFF,TRBV9,.,TRBJ1-1,.
TGTGCCAGCAGCTTAGAACGGGGCGGAACTAGCGCTGAAGCTTTCTTT,CASSLERGGTSAEAFF,TRBV13,.,TRBJ1-1,.
TGTGCCTGGACATCCCTAGCGGGGGGTTACAATGAGCAGTTCTTC,CAWTSLAGGYNEQFF,TRBV30,.,TRBJ2-1,TRBD2
TGTGCTAGTGGTTTCCCCCTCCCGACAGGACGAGGGACTGAAGCTTTCTTT,CASGFPLPTGRGTEAFF,TRBV12-5,.,TRBJ1-1,.
TGTGCCAGTATCCAAGCGGACAGGGGGAACACCGGGGAGCTGTTTTTT,CASIQADRGNTGELFF,TRBV19,.,TRBJ2-2,TRBD1
TGTGCCAGCAGCCGACAGGGGGCCGCCAATCAGCCCCAGCATTTT,CASSRQGAANQPQHF,TRBV16,.,TRBJ1-5,TRBD1
TGTGCCAGCAGCTTATCGGGACAGACCCCGAGAGAGACCCAGTACTTC,CASSLSGQTPRETQYF,TRBV11-3,once,TRBJ2-5,TRBD1
TGTGCCAGCAGCCTAGCACAGGGATCGGAAAGCAATCAGCCCCAGCATTTT,CASSLAQGSESNQPQHF,TRBV7-8,once,TRBJ1-5,.
TGCAGCGTTGAAGATTGGAGGGACTATGGCTACACCTTC,CSVEDWRDYGYTF,TRBV29-1,.,TRBJ1-2,.
TGTGCCAGCAACGAGGGGAGGCCAGGTGAAAAACTGTTTTTT,CASNEGRPGEKLFF,TRBV2,.,TRBJ1-4,.
TGTGCCAGCAGCTTAGGGACAGGGTGGGAGACCCAGTACTTC,CASSLGTGWETQYF,TRBV7-8,.,TRBJ2-5,TRBD1
TGCGCCAGCAGCCCAACCCCCAGGAGGGATTTCGAGCAGTACTTC,CASSPTPRRDFEQYF,TRBV4-1,once,TRBJ2-7,.
TGCGCCAGCAGCTGGACAGGGGGCGACCAGCCCCAGCATTTT,CASSWTGGDQPQHF,TRBV5-1,.,TRBJ1-5,TRBD1
TGTGCCAGCAGCTCTTCTAGCGGGGGTAGCTCCTACGAGCAGTACTTC,CASSSSSGGSSYEQYF,TRBV9,.,TRBJ2-7,TRBD2
TGTGCCAGCAGCTTTGTACAGGACCTCGCGAACACCGGGGAGCTGTTTTTT,CASSFVQDLANTGELFF,TRBV5-4,.,TRBJ2-2,.
TGTGCCACCAGCATATGGACAGGGGGTAGGGAGCAGTTCTTC,CATSIWTGGREQFF,TRBV15,once,TRBJ2-1,TRBD1
TGTGCCAGCAGCCCCATGGTGGGCCTCAATCAGCCCCAGCATTTT,CASSPMVGLNQPQHF,TRBV7-2,.,TRBJ1-5,.
TGCGCCAGCAGCCAAGAGTTGGGAGGGGTTGCCAGGGAGACCCAGTACTTC,CASSQELGGVARETQYF,TRBV4-3,.,TRBJ2-5,TRBD2
TGTGCCAGCAGGAACGCGGGTCGGAATGAAAAACTGTTTTTT,CASRNAGRNEKLFF,TRBV7-8,.,TRBJ1-4,.
TGCGCCAGCAGCTTGGGACTAGCGGGGGGGGCAGATACGCAGTATTTT,CASSLGLAGGADTQYF,TRBV5-1,.,TRBJ2-3,TRBD2
TGTGCCAGCAGCGCCCTTCAGGGCGCTGGGGCCAACGTCCTGACTTTC,CASSALQGAGANVLTF,TRBV9,.,TRBJ2-6,.
TGCGCCAGCAGTTTAGACAGGGCCAATCAGCCCCAGCATTTT,CASSLDRANQPQHF,TRBV5-1,.,TRBJ1-5,TRBD1
TGTGCCAGCAGCCTCCGGGCAGGGGAGCAGTACTTC,CASSLRAGEQYF,TRBV7-2,few,TRBJ2-7,.
TGCGCCAGCAGCTTGGCGGGTTGGGAGGTGAGGAACACTGAAGCTTTCTTT,CASSLAGWEVRNTEAFF,TRBV5-1,.,TRBJ1-1,.
TGTGCCAGCAGTCCCGGGACAGGGCCTTATAGCAATCAGCCCCAGCATTTT,CASSPGTGPYSNQPQHF,TRBV28,once,TRBJ1-5,TRBD1
TGTGCCACAGGGGTGGATGAGCAGTTCTTC,CATGVDEQFF,TRBV5-6,few,TRBJ2-1,.
TGTGCCAGCAGCGTAGCTCGGACAGGGGGGTCCGGGGCCAACGTCCTGACTTTC,CASSVARTGGSGANVLTF,TRBV9,.,TRBJ2-6,TRBD1
TGCGCCACCCAAATGACAGGGGGCCTCGAGGATACGCAGTATTTT,CATQMTGGLEDTQYF,TRBV10-1,.,TRBJ2-3,TRBD1
TGTGCCAGTAGCGGGGAGGGAGGCGAGACCCAGTACTTC,CASSGEGGETQYF,TRBV19,.,TRBJ2-5,TRBD2
TGTGCCATCAAGCCCGCAGGGGCAGATACGCAGTATTTT,CAIKPAGADTQYF,TRBV10-3,.,TRBJ2-3,.
TGTGCCAGCAGTGAAGAGGGGGCCACTTTTGGCTATGGCTACACCTTC,CASSEEGATFGYGYTF,TRBV6-4,.,TRBJ1-2,TRBD1
TGTGCCAGCTCACACTACCGGGACAGGGTTAAGGACTACGAGCAGTACTTC,CASSHYRDRVKDYEQYF,TRBV18,.,TRBJ2-7,TRBD1
TGTGCCAGTTACGGGGGGTCCGGGGCCAACGGCCTGACTTTC,CASYGGSGANGLTF,TRBV28,.,TRBJ2-6,TRBD2
TGTGCCAGTAGTATGGAGGGGCTAGTTTACGAGCAGTACTTC,CASSMEGLVYEQYF,TRBV19,.,TRBJ2-7,.
TGTGCCAGCAGTGATGCCAGACTAGCGGGGGGCCGAGGAGATACGCAGTATTTT,CASSDARLAGGRGDTQYF,TRBV2,.,TRBJ2-3,TRBD2
TGTGCCAGCTCACCCCCGGGACTTTCTCGGCGTGGCTACACCTTC,CASSPPGLSRRGYTF,TRBV18,.,TRBJ1-2,.
TGTGCCAGCAGGCACTTGGGACTAGCGGGGGGACTCCGGGGCACAGATACGCAGTATTTT,CASRHLGLAGGLRGTDTQYF,TRBV27,.,TRBJ2-3,TRBD2
TGTGCCAGCAGCTCGACACAGGGTGGTCCCTACAATGAGCAGTTCTTC,CASSSTQGGPYNEQFF,TRBV11-3,.,TRBJ2-1,.